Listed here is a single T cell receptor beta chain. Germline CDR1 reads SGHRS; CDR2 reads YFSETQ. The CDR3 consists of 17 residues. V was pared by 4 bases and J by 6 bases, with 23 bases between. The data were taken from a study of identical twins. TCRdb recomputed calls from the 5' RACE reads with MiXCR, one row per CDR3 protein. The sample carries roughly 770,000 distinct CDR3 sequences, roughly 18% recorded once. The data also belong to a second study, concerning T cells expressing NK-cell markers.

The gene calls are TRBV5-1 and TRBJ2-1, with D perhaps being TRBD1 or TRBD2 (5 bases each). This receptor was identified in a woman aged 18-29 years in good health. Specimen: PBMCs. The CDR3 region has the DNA TGCGCCAGCAGCGCGACAACCGGGACCCGAGGCCCCAATGAGCAGTTCTTC. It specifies CASSATTGTRGPNEQFF.